The rows below give T cell receptor beta chains drawn from one sample of a study of early stage breast cancer tumors. Clones were read by immunoSEQ multiplex PCR, and TCRdb kept only the in-frame ones, dropping some. The data show fewer than 35,000 clones, around 70% seen once. The sequenced sample consisted of blood. The receptors were gathered from a person aged 45 to 60 with breast cancer. Each CDR3 is given with its conserved first and last residue. The D gene is left open where the match is weak. Clone size, where shown, is once, few, many, or a class for clones that have expanded.

d_gene	abundance	j_gene	v_gene	CDR3aa	CDR3nt
-	-	TRBJ1-2	TRBV27	CASSPSMGTVNYGYTF	TGTGCCAGCAGTCCGTCGATGGGGACGGTTAATTATGGCTACACCTTC
TRBD2	once	TRBJ2-3	TRBV27	CASRPWGGRAGTDTQYF	TGTGCCAGCAGACCTTGGGGCGGGAGGGCCGGCACAGATACGCAGTATTTT
TRBD1	-	TRBJ2-7	TRBV19	CASSSGTGGYEQYF	TGTGCCAGTAGTAGCGGGACAGGGGGCTACGAGCAGTACTTC
-	-	TRBJ1-4	TRBV2	CASSASGATNEKLFF	TGTGCCAGCAGTGCGTCAGGGGCAACTAATGAAAAACTGTTTTTT
TRBD1	-	TRBJ1-2	TRBV4-1	CASSQVGQVGYGYTF	TGCGCCAGCAGCCAGGTTGGACAGGTGGGCTATGGCTACACCTTC
-	-	TRBJ1-4	TRBV7-2	CASSLASGSLNEKLFF	TGTGCCAGCAGCTTAGCGTCGGGTTCCCTTAATGAAAAACTGTTTTTT
-	-	TRBJ1-4	TRBV7-2	CASSRGGQSNEKLFF	TGTGCCAGCAGCCGCGGGGGGCAGTCTAATGAAAAACTGTTTTTT
TRBD2	once	TRBJ2-2	TRBV19	CASSMLSVAGGGTGELFF	TGTGCCAGTAGCATGTTATCCGTAGCGGGAGGGGGCACCGGGGAGCTGTTTTTT
TRBD2	-	TRBJ2-5	TRBV6-4	CASSALAGAGETQYF	TGTGCCAGCAGTGCGCTAGCGGGAGCAGGAGAGACCCAGTACTTC
TRBD2	few	TRBJ2-4	TRBV5-1	CASSLDTSGRTKNIQYF	TGCGCCAGCAGCTTAGACACTAGCGGGAGGACCAAAAACATTCAGTACTTC
-	few	TRBJ2-3	TRBV6-5	CASSYRRTQYF	TGTGCCAGCAGTTACCGGCGTACGCAGTATTTT
TRBD2	-	TRBJ2-1	TRBV9	CASSAVSPLAVGSGRGEQFF	TGTGCCAGCAGCGCAGTCTCCCCGCTTGCCGTTGGTAGCGGGAGGGGCGAGCAGTTCTTC
-	-	TRBJ1-5	TRBV2	CASSSQGIGGQPQHF	TGTGCCAGCAGTTCACAGGGAATTGGAGGACAGCCCCAGCATTTT
-	-	TRBJ2-7	TRBV7-9	CASSPSRIWEQYF	TGTGCCAGCAGCCCGAGTCGGATCTGGGAGCAGTACTTC
TRBD1	-	TRBJ2-7	TRBV7-8	CASSSRDRAYEQYF	TGTGCCAGCAGCTCCAGAGACAGGGCCTACGAGCAGTACTTC
TRBD1	-	TRBJ1-4	TRBV4-1	CASSQRDREEKLFF	TGCGCCAGCAGCCAACGGGACAGGGAAGAAAAACTGTTTTTT
-	-	TRBJ2-5	TRBV11-2	CASSLVQGGGETQYF	TGTGCCAGCAGCTTAGTTCAGGGAGGTGGGGAGACCCAGTACTTC
TRBD2	-	TRBJ2-1	TRBV2	CASSDLLLAGFEQFF	TGTGCCAGCAGTGACTTGTTGCTAGCGGGATTTGAGCAGTTCTTC
TRBD2	-	TRBJ2-1	TRBV11-3	CASGGRAGGYGGNEQFF	TGTGCCAGCGGCGGAAGAGCGGGAGGGTATGGTGGCAATGAGCAGTTCTTC
TRBD2	-	TRBJ2-7	TRBV2	CASSQIAGEQYF	TGTGCCAGCAGTCAAATAGCGGGCGAGCAGTACTTC
TRBD1	-	TRBJ2-2	TRBV5-6	CASSLAPGDRGHTGELFF	TGTGCCAGCAGCTTGGCCCCAGGTGACAGGGGTCACACCGGGGAGCTGTTTTTT
-	-	TRBJ2-5	TRBV19	CASSLRSGGRKGETQYF	TGTGCCAGTAGCCTCCGGTCAGGGGGGCGTAAGGGGGAGACCCAGTACTTC